Included here is one T cell receptor beta chain sequence, with context. Its antigen is unidentified. The CDR3 is 14 amino acids. CDR1 and CDR2 from the germline V gene are MDHEN and SYDVKM. In each case, RNA was isolated and then reverse transcribed into cDNA as the sequencing template. Clones were sequenced by immunoSEQ multiplex PCR, and TCRdb holds only the in-frame ones, with some missing. This table holds over 150,000 clones, roughly three fifths found once. The sample originates from a study of CD8+ T cells in alopecia areata. Looking at the study overall: The drug, oral tofacitinib, was given to treated patients at 5 to 10 mg twice daily. Severity was scored as percentage of affected scalp area in treated patients. Study-wide results and caveats: Both scalp clonality and the expanded CD8+ clones among the top 100 showed a significant decrease with tofacitinib. Amid tofacitinib therapy, many expanded lesional clones stayed present in scalp and blood.

Treatment noted: oral pan-JAK inhibitor, 5-10 mg twice daily. V usage is TRBV28 and J usage is TRBJ2-7, with 10 positions matching TRBD1. The DNA end is more similar to TRBJ2-1, so the J call may be wrong. The sample in question was CD4+ T cells sorted from blood, obtained at week 4, from a patient treated with tofacitinib. The clonotype was recovered from a human donor with alopecia areata. CDR3 loop: CASSLGGQGSPQFF. The CDR3 nucleotides read TGTGCCAGCAGTTTAGGGGGACAGGGGAGTCCCCAGTTCTTC.